These T cell receptor beta chains were read from a single sample in a study of CD8 T cells in Susac syndrome. TCRdb processed the immunoSEQ multiplex PCR reads anew with MiXCR; each CDR3 protein has one entry. The data contain about 300,000 distinct CDR3 sequences, about 91% of them singletons. The specimen sequenced was CD8+ T cells from PBMCs. These TCRs come from a human donor with multiple sclerosis. Both conserved end residues are part of each CDR3. D genes are given only for firm matches. Part of the rows lack a size; the others show once, few, many or a class for expanded clones.

V: TRBV20-1; J: TRBJ2-7; D: -; size: -; DNA: TGCAGTGCTAGCGCAGACGGCTCCTACGAGCAGTACTTC; CDR3: CSASADGSYEQYF
V: TRBV5-8; J: TRBJ2-7; D: -; size: once; DNA: TGTGCCAGCAGCTTGGCCGGACTATTCCACGAGCAGTACTTC; CDR3: CASSLAGLFHEQYF
V: TRBV12-3/TRBV12-4; J: TRBJ2-7; D: TRBD1; size: -; DNA: TGTGCCAGCAGCTTAACTCGCGACAGGGTCTACGAGCAGTACTTC; CDR3: CASSLTRDRVYEQYF
V: TRBV6-1; J: TRBJ2-2; D: -; size: -; DNA: TGTGCCAGCAGTGCTGACCCATCGAACACCGGGGAGCTGTTTTTT; CDR3: CASSADPSNTGELFF
V: TRBV11-2; J: TRBJ2-1; D: -; size: -; DNA: TGTGCCAGCAGCGTCCCTTCCAGGCAGGGATATTACAATGAGCAGTTCTTC; CDR3: CASSVPSRQGYYNEQFF
V: TRBV20-1; J: TRBJ2-3; D: TRBD2; size: -; DNA: TGCAGTGCTCTTAGCGGGGGGCCTAGCACAGATACGCAGTATTTT; CDR3: CSALSGGPSTDTQYF
V: TRBV7-3; J: TRBJ2-1; D: TRBD2; size: -; DNA: TGTGCCAGCAGCCCCACGTCACTAGCGGGGGGCAATGAGCAGTTCTTC; CDR3: CASSPTSLAGGNEQFF
V: TRBV24-1; J: TRBJ2-3; D: -; size: -; DNA: TGTGCCACCGGGGATGGGGTGTGGACAGATACGCAGTATTTT; CDR3: CATGDGVWTDTQYF
V: TRBV29-1; J: TRBJ1-2; D: -; size: -; DNA: TGCAGCGTCTGGTCCTATGGCTACACCTTC; CDR3: CSVWSYGYTF
V: TRBV5-1; J: TRBJ2-2; D: -; size: -; DNA: TGCGCCAGCAGTATTGTTGGGGGGCAGCCCGGGGAGCTGTTTTTT; CDR3: CASSIVGGQPGELFF
V: TRBV20-1; J: TRBJ2-3; D: TRBD2; size: -; DNA: TGCAGTGCTAGAGATAGGACTAGCGGGGGCTCCCCTGGGGCGCAGTATTTT; CDR3: CSARDRTSGGSPGAQYF
V: TRBV4-3; J: TRBJ2-1; D: TRBD2; size: -; DNA: TGCGCCAGCAGCCAAGATCAAGCGGGACTTATCGACAATGAGCAGTTCTTC; CDR3: CASSQDQAGLIDNEQFF
V: TRBV5-1; J: TRBJ1-1; D: TRBD1; size: -; DNA: TGCGCCAGCAGCCTTGGGGACAGGGGGCCTGAAGCTTTCTTT; CDR3: CASSLGDRGPEAFF
V: TRBV12-3/TRBV12-4; J: TRBJ2-7; D: -; size: once; DNA: TGTGCCAGCAGTTCCCCGGACGAGCAGTACTTC; CDR3: CASSSPDEQYF
V: TRBV4-2; J: TRBJ2-7; D: -; size: -; DNA: TGTGCCAGCAGCCAAGGGAAGATGACAGGCTCCTACGAGCAGTACTTC; CDR3: CASSQGKMTGSYEQYF
V: TRBV27; J: TRBJ2-5; D: TRBD2; size: -; DNA: TGTGCCAGCAGTTCGTCACTAGCGGGAGACCTATTTCAAGAGACCCAGTACTTC; CDR3: CASSSSLAGDLFQETQYF
V: TRBV20-1; J: TRBJ2-7; D: -; size: -; DNA: TGCAGTGCCGGATGGGGGTACGAGCAGTACTTC; CDR3: CSAGWGYEQYF
V: TRBV5-4; J: TRBJ2-7; D: TRBD2; size: -; DNA: TGTGCCAGCAGCAAGACTAGCGGTCGAGGCCAGCAGTACTTC; CDR3: CASSKTSGRGQQYF
V: TRBV4-1; J: TRBJ2-1; D: TRBD2; size: -; DNA: TGCGCCAGCAGCCAAGATCTGACTAGCGGGTACAATGAGCAGTTCTTC; CDR3: CASSQDLTSGYNEQFF
V: TRBV20-1; J: TRBJ2-1; D: -; size: -; DNA: TGCAGTGCCCCGCCCGAAGGTACCTACAATGAGCAGTTCTTC; CDR3: CSAPPEGTYNEQFF
V: TRBV12-3/TRBV12-4; J: TRBJ1-3; D: -; size: -; DNA: TGTGCCAGCAGTGGTTTACGGAGAGAGCCTGGAAACACCATATATTTT; CDR3: CASSGLRREPGNTIYF
V: TRBV28; J: TRBJ2-7; D: -; size: -; DNA: TGTGCCAGCAGTTTAAGGTTGGACGAGCAGTACTTC; CDR3: CASSLRLDEQYF
V: TRBV28; J: TRBJ2-3; D: TRBD2; size: -; DNA: TGTGCCAGCGGGGCACCCACTAGCGGGAGTTCCACCTCATCCACAGATACGCAGTATTTT; CDR3: CASGAPTSGSSTSSTDTQYF
V: TRBV30; J: TRBJ1-2; D: -; size: -; DNA: TGTGCCTCGATCGGGACCGACGTCTATGGCTACACCTTC; CDR3: CASIGTDVYGYTF
V: TRBV29-1; J: TRBJ2-1; D: -; size: -; DNA: TGCAGCGTTGAATCAGTCCTAGCAGGAGTTCTTGAGCAGTTCTTC; CDR3: CSVESVLAGVLEQFF
V: TRBV3-1; J: TRBJ2-7; D: TRBD2; size: -; DNA: TGTGCCAGCAGCCCTACAGCCAGCGGGAGTCGCGAGCAGTACTTC; CDR3: CASSPTASGSREQYF
V: TRBV30; J: TRBJ2-5; D: TRBD1; size: -; DNA: TGTGCCTGGGGGGACAGTGTCGCCTCTCCATCCCCCCAAGAGACCCAGTACTTC; CDR3: CAWGDSVASPSPQETQYF
V: TRBV13; J: TRBJ2-7; D: TRBD1; size: few; DNA: TGTGCCAGCAGCTGGGGACAGGGAGTCGACGAGCAGTACTTC; CDR3: CASSWGQGVDEQYF
V: TRBV9; J: TRBJ2-5; D: TRBD1; size: -; DNA: TGTGCCAGCAGCCCGGGGACAGGGGAAGAGACCCAGTACTTC; CDR3: CASSPGTGEETQYF
V: TRBV27; J: TRBJ2-1; D: -; size: -; DNA: TGTGCCAGCAGCCCGGGACTGGGTGTTGAGCAGTTCTTC; CDR3: CASSPGLGVEQFF
V: TRBV29-1; J: TRBJ2-3; D: -; size: once; DNA: TGCAGCGTTCGAACGGGCGGGTCCCCAGATACGCAGTATTTT; CDR3: CSVRTGGSPDTQYF
V: TRBV29-1; J: TRBJ2-2; D: -; size: -; DNA: TGCAGCGTTGGGAAGTCCGGGGAGCTGTTTTTT; CDR3: CSVGKSGELFF
V: TRBV27; J: TRBJ2-7; D: -; size: few; DNA: TGTGCCAGCAGTTCGGGCCTGAGCTCCTACGAGCAGTACTTC; CDR3: CASSSGLSSYEQYF
V: TRBV4-3; J: TRBJ2-5; D: TRBD2; size: -; DNA: TGCGCCAGCAGCCAAGATATCGCCTCGAGCGGGAGAGAGACCCAGTACTTC; CDR3: CASSQDIASSGRETQYF
V: TRBV4-2; J: TRBJ1-1; D: TRBD1; size: once; DNA: TGTGCCAGCAGCCAAGATCTCGCCGGGACAGGGGTTACTGAAGCTTTCTTT; CDR3: CASSQDLAGTGVTEAFF
V: TRBV24-1; J: TRBJ2-1; D: -; size: -; DNA: TGTGCCACCAGTGTTAGCAGTCTAACGGGGAATGAGCAGTTCTTC; CDR3: CATSVSSLTGNEQFF
V: TRBV18; J: TRBJ2-2; D: -; size: -; DNA: TGTGCCAGCTCATTAGAGTTGATCCAGACGAACACCGGGGAGCTGTTTTTT; CDR3: CASSLELIQTNTGELFF